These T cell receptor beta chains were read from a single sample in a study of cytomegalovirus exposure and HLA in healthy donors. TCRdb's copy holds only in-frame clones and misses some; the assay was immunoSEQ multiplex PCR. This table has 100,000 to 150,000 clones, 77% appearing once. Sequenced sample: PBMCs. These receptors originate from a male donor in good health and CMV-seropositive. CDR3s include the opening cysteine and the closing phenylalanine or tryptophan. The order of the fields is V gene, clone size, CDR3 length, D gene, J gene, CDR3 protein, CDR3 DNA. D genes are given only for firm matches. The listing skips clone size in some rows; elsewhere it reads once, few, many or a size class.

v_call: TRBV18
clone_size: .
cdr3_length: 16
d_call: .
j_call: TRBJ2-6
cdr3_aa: CASSPRTDSGANVLTF
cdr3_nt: TGTGCCAGCTCACCAAGGACAGACTCTGGGGCCAACGTCCTGACTTTC

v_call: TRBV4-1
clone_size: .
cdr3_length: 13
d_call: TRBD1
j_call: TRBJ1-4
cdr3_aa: CASSGTATEKLFF
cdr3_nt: TGCGCCAGCAGCGGGACAGCCACGGAAAAACTGTTTTTT

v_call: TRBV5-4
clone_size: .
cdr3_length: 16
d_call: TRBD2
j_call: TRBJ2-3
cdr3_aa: CASSLGSLADTDTQYF
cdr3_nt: TGTGCCAGCAGCTTGGGTTCACTAGCGGATACAGATACGCAGTATTTT

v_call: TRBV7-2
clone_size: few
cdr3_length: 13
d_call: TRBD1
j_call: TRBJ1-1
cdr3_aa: CASSFGTGVEAFF
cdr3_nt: TGTGCCAGCAGCTTCGGCACAGGGGTGGAAGCTTTCTTT

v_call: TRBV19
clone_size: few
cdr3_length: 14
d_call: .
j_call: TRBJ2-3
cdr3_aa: CASSLRGPSDTQYF
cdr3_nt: TGTGCCAGTAGTCTGCGGGGGCCATCGGATACGCAGTATTTT

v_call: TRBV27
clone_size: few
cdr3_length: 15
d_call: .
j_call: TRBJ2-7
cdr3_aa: CASSLSPLGTYEQYF
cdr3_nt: TGTGCCAGCAGTTTATCGCCCCTGGGGACTTACGAGCAGTATTTC

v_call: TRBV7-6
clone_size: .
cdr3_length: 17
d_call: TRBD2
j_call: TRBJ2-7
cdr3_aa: CASSLAAGGLANYEQYF
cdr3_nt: TGTGCCAGCAGCTTAGCGGCGGGGGGACTAGCGAACTACGAGCAGTACTTC

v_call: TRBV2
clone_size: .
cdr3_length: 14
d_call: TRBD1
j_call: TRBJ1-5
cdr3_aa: CASRVDRENQPQHF
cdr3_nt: TGTGCCAGCAGGGTGGACAGGGAGAATCAGCCCCAGCATTTT

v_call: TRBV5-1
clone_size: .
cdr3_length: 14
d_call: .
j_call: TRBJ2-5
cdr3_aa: CASSLDRVGETQYF
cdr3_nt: TGCGCCAGCAGCTTGGACAGGGTGGGGGAGACCCAGTACTTC

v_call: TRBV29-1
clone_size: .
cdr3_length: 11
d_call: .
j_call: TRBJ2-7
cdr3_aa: CSVEGKEEQYF
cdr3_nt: TGCAGCGTTGAAGGCAAGGAGGAACAGTACTTC

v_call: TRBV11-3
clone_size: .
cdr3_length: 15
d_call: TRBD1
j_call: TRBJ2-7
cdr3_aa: CASSTQGTGSYEQYF
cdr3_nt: TGTGCCAGCAGCACCCAGGGGACAGGGTCCTACGAGCAGTACTTC

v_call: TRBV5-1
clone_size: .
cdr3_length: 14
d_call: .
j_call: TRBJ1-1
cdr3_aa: CASSLYGGETEAFF
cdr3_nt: TGCGCCAGCAGCCTTTACGGGGGAGAAACTGAAGCTTTCTTT

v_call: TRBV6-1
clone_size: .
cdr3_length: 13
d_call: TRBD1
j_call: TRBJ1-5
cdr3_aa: CASREQGDQPQHF
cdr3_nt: TGTGCCAGCAGAGAACAGGGGGATCAGCCCCAGCATTTT

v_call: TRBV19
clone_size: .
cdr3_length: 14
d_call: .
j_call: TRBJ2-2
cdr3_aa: CASSVGQNTGELFF
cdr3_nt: TGTGCCAGTAGTGTAGGACAGAACACCGGGGAGCTGTTTTTT

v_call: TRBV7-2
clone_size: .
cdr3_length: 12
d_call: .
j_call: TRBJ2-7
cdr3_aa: CASSLTSSEQYF
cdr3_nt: TGTGCCAGCAGTTTAACTTCGTCCGAGCAGTACTTC

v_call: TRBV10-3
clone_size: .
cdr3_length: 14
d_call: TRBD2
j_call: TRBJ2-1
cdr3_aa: CAIKVSGGANEQFF
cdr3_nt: TGTGCCATCAAGGTCAGCGGGGGGGCGAATGAGCAGTTCTTC